This TCR beta chain was recovered during a study of T cells in localized non-small cell lung cancer. General observations from the study: Uninvolved neighboring lung showed the greatest T cell clonality, exceeding tumor.

Remarks on this clone: The antigen remains unidentified.

Libraries were prepared by immunoSEQ multiplex PCR; TCRdb keeps only in-frame clonotypes and omits some of them. The repertoire consists of around 2,600 clones, with about 20% occurring once and the leading ten covering approximately 8.4%. The V and J ends lost 3 bases and 2 bases respectively, with 10 bases between them. CDR1 is SGHNT and CDR2 is YENEEA in the germline V gene. The CDR3 contains 14 residues. The receptor comes from a male donor older than 55 with stage III squamous cell lung carcinoma. The chain joins TRBV11-3 to TRBJ1-2; D remains ambiguous. The starting material was lung tumor tissue, obtained before any cancer treatment. The CDR3 loop reads CASSLDGTNYGYTF. The CDR3 DNA reads TGTGCCAGCAGCTTGGACGGAACCAACTATGGCTACACCTTC.